This T cell receptor (beta chain) was sequenced during a study of blood T cell repertoires in COVID-19. The assay was immunoSEQ multiplex PCR, and TCRdb's table has in-frame clones only and misses some. The table lists some 300,000 clones, more than 75% of them singletons, with 1.3% in the top ten. The sequence derives from a man between 65 and 85 years old with acute or convalescent COVID-19. The sequenced material came from peripheral blood.

CDR3 nucleotide sequence: TGCAGTGCTATTGATCTCAGGGGTAGCAATCAGCCCCAGCATTTT. Translated: CSAIDLRGSNQPQHF. The chain couples TRBV20-1 to TRBJ1-5; D is perhaps TRBD1 (6 bases). V was pared by 4 bases and J by 0 bases, with 13 bases between. CDR1 and CDR2 from the germline V gene are DFQATT and SNEGSKA (reference sequence). This CDR3 spans 15 amino acids.